The 5 T cell receptor beta chains given below trace back to one sample, sequenced in a study of blood T cell repertoires in COVID-19. Assay used: immunoSEQ multiplex PCR; TCRdb lists only in-frame clones, some missing. The sample holds almost 250,000 clones; around 89% are singletons and the top ten take 3.5% to 5%. What was sequenced was PBMCs or T cells enriched from blood (not recorded which). The receptors shown here come from a woman under 40 who had recovered from COVID-19.

The chain joins TRBV29-1 to TRBJ1-2, with D perhaps TRBD1 (5 bases). Per the germline V gene, CDR1 is SQVTM and CDR2 is ANQGSEA. The V end lost 1 base, the J end lost 2 bases, and 11 bases lay between the germline ends. This CDR3 contains 14 residues. The CDR3 loop is CSVEALGVNYGYTF. CDR3 coding DNA: TGCAGCGTTGAAGCTCTAGGGGTGAACTATGGCTACACCTTC.

V and J are TRBV5-8 and TRBJ1-1; possible D gene TRBD1, 5 bases. CDR1 and CDR2 (germline): SGHTS, YDEGEE. Trimming cost V 1 base and J 3 bases, with 16 bases left between them. The length of the CDR3 is 16 residues. CDR3 sequence: CASSLMGGGIDTEAFF. The DNA for the CDR3 is TGTGCCAGCAGCTTGATGGGTGGGGGGATCGACACTGAAGCTTTCTTT.

The chain carries TRBV7-8 and TRBJ1-1; D gene uncertain. The V end lost 1 base, the J end lost 10 bases, and 13 bases lay between the germline ends. Germline CDR1 SGHVS, CDR2 FQNEAQ. The CDR3 spans 13 residues. CDR3: CASSLGEGGGAFF. The CDR3 coding sequence is TGTGCCAGCAGCTTAGGTGAGGGCGGCGGAGCTTTCTTT.

This clone was observed a single time. The chain carries TRBV4-3 and TRBJ1-5; D unclear. CDR1 is LGHNA, CDR2 YSLEER, per germline. Between the trimmed V and J ends, which lost 1 base and 7 bases, there was a span of 11 bases. There are 14 residues in the CDR3. For the CDR3, the DNA is TGCGCCAGCAGCCAAGGGGTCGAGAGGCAGCCCCAGCATTTT. This translates into CASSQGVERQPQHF.

This chain links TRBV9 with TRBJ2-7, with 9 positions matching TRBD2. Germline V CDR1 and CDR2: SGDLS, YYNGEE. V shed 0 bases, J shed 0 bases, and the junction held 4 bases outside the gene matches. The CDR3 totals 16 residues. In DNA, the CDR3 is TGTGCCAGCAGCGTAGGACTAGCGGCTAGCTCCTACGAGCAGTACTTC. Translated: CASSVGLAASSYEQYF.